This TCR beta chain was documented in a study of T-cell reconstitution after alpha-beta-depleted transplantation in children. Molecular barcoding with unique molecular identifiers was used for the TCRbeta library. From the PCR reads, TCRdb called clonotypes with MiXCR, one entry per CDR3 protein. The table shows about 500,000 distinct CDR3 sequences, with about 30% occurring only once. The CDR3 has 14 amino acids. Per the germline V gene, CDR1 is LNHDA and CDR2 is SQIVND (reference sequence). V was pared by 4 bases and J by 6 bases, with 16 bases between. This sequence was found in a human donor who donated a stem cell graft to a child with aplastic anemia. Material: PBMCs from the stem cell graft donor, obtained from the stem cell graft. The V gene is TRBV19, the J gene TRBJ2-7; D is uncertain. CDR3 coding DNA: TGTGCCAGTAGTAGATATACCGACGGCTCCGAGCAGTACTTC. Its translation: CASSRYTDGSEQYF.